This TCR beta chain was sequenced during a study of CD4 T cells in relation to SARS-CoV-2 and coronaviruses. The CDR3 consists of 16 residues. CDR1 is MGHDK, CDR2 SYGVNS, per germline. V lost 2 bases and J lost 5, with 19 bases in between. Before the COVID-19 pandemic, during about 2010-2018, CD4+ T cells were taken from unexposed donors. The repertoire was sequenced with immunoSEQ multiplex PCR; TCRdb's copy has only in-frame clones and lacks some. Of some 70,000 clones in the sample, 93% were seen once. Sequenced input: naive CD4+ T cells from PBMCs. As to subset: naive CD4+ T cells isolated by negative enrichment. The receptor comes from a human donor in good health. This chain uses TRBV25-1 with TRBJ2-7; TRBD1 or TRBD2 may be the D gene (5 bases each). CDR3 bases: TGTGCCAGCAGTGAAGAATTGAGAGGGGAGAGGCACGAGCAGTACTTC. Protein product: CASSEELRGERHEQYF.